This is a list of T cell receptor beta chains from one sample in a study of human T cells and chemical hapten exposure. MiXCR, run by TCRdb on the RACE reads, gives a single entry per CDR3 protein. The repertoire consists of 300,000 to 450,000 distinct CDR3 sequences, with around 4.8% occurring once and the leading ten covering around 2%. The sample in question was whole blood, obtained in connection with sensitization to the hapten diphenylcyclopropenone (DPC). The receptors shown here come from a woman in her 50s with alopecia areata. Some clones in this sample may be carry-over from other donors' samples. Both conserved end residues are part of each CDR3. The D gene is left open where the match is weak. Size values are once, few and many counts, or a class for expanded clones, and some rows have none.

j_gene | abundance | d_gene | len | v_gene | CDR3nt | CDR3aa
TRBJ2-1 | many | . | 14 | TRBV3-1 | TGTGCCAGCAGCTCCGTCCTCTTACCTGCTGAGCAGTTCTTC | CASSSVLLPAEQFF
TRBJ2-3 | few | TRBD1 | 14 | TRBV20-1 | TGCAGTGCGCACCGGGACAGAAGCACAGATACGCAGTATTTT | CSAHRDRSTDTQYF
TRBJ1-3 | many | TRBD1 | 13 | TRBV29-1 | TGCAGCGTTAAGACAGGGGTCGGAAACACCATATATTTT | CSVKTGVGNTIYF
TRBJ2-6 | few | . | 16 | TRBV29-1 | TGCAGCGTTACTAGGGTAGGAGGGTCTGGGGCCAACGTCCTGACTTTC | CSVTRVGGSGANVLTF
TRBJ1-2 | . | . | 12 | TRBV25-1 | TGTGCCAGCAGTGAATGGGGCCGTGGCTACACCTTC | CASSEWGRGYTF
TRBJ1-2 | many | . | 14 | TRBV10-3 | TGTGCCATCAGTGAGTCCGGGCAGGGGTATGGCTACACCTTC | CAISESGQGYGYTF
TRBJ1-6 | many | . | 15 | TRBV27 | TGTGCCAGCAGGGGAGCAGTGTGGGCTAATTCACCCCTCCACTTT | CASRGAVWANSPLHF
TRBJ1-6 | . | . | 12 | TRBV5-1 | TGCGCCAGCTGTTCAGAGAATTCACCCCTCCACTTT | CASCSENSPLHF
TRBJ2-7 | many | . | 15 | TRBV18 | TGTGCCAGCTCACCCAAGGGTGCGGGGGCTGGGGAGCAGTACTTC | CASSPKGAGAGEQYF
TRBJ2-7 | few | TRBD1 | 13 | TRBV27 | TGTGCCAGCAGTCCGAACAGGGGCTACGAGCAGTACTTC | CASSPNRGYEQYF
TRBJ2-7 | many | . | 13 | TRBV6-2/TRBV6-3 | TGTGCCAGCAGTTACGGTCAGGGGAGCGAGCAGTACTTC | CASSYGQGSEQYF
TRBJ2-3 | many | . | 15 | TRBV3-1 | TGTGCCAGCAGCCAAGGGGGGCGCGGCACAGATACGCAGTATTTT | CASSQGGRGTDTQYF
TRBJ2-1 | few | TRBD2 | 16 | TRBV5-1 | TGCGCCAGCAGCGCAGCAGCGGGAGAAGTCTACAATGAGCAGTTCTTC | CASSAAAGEVYNEQFF
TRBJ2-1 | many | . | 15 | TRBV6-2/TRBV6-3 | TGTGCCAGCACCCTCAGCGGAGTTCAACACAATGAGCAGTTCTTC | CASTLSGVQHNEQFF
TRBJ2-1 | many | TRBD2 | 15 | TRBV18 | TGTGCCAGCTCCCAGGGACTAGCGTTCTACAATGAGCAGTTCTTC | CASSQGLAFYNEQFF
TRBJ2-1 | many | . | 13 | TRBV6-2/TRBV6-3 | TGTGCCAGCAGGCCCGATTTTTTGCCCGAGCAGTTCTTC | CASRPDFLPEQFF
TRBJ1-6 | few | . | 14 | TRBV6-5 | TGTGCCAGCAGTTCGGCAGGTGTTAATTCACCCCTCCACTTT | CASSSAGVNSPLHF
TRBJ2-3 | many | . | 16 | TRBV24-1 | TGTGCCACCAGTGACCATAGGACGTCTAGCACAGATACGCAGTATTTT | CATSDHRTSSTDTQYF
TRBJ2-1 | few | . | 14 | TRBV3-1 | TGTGCCAGCAGCTCACCGGCGGAGAAGGATGAGCAGTTCTTC | CASSSPAEKDEQFF
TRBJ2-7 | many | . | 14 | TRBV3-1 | TGTGCCAGCAGCCATTCCGACCCCTCCTACGAGCAGTACTTC | CASSHSDPSYEQYF
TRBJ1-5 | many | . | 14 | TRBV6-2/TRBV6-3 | TGTGCCAGCAGTTACAGCTATAGCAATCAGCCCCAGCATTTT | CASSYSYSNQPQHF
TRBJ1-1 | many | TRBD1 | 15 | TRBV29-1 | TGCAGCGTTGACCCTAGGGACAGGGCTTTAACTGAAGCTTTCTTT | CSVDPRDRALTEAFF
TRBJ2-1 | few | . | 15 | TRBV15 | TGTGCCACCAGCTTCTCTAGGCGGGGCGGGGATGAGCAGTTCTTC | CATSFSRRGGDEQFF
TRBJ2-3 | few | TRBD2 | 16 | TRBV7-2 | TGTGCCAGCAGCTTTTTTAGCGGGGGGGCCGGAGATACGCAGTATTTT | CASSFFSGGAGDTQYF
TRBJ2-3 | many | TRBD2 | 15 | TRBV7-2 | TGTGCCAGCAGCCCCGGGACTAGCGGGGTAGATACGCAGTATTTT | CASSPGTSGVDTQYF
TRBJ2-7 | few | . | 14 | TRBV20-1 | TGCAGTGCTAGGAATTACAGGGACTCCTACGAGCAGTACTTC | CSARNYRDSYEQYF
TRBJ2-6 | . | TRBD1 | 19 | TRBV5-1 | TGCGCCAGCAGCAAGTTCAGCAGGGGGTATAGCTCTGGGGCCAACGTCCTGACTTTC | CASSKFSRGYSSGANVLTF
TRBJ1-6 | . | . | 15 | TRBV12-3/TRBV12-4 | TGTGCCAGCAGTTCCACGAGCTCCTATAATTCACCCCTCCACTTT | CASSSTSSYNSPLHF
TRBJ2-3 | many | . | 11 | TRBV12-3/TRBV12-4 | TGTGCCAGCAGTTTAGGGGGTCAGCAGTATTTT | CASSLGGQQYF
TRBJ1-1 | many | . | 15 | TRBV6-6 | TGTGCCAGCAGTTACTTGGCCAGAGACTACACTGAAGCTTTCTTT | CASSYLARDYTEAFF
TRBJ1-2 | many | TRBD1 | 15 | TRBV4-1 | TGCGCCAGCAGCCAATTCAGAACAGGGGGCGGTGGCTACACCTTC | CASSQFRTGGGGYTF
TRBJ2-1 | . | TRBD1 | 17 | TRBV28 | TGTGCCAGCAGTCGCACTCCCGGGACAGGGAAAGGCAATGAGCAGTTCTTC | CASSRTPGTGKGNEQFF
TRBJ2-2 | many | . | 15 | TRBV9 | TGTGCCAGCAGCCCCACGACAGCGAACACCGGGGAGCTGTTTTTT | CASSPTTANTGELFF
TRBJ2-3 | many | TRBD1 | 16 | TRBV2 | TGTGCCAGCAGTGGACAGGGGGCCGGAATAGCAGATACGCAGTATTTT | CASSGQGAGIADTQYF
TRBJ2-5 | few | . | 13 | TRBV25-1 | TGTGCCAGCAGTGAATATCAGTTGAGAGCCCAGTACTTC | CASSEYQLRAQYF
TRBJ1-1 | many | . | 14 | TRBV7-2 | TGTGCCAGCAGCTTTAGGGTTCTTCCTACTGAAGCTTTCTTT | CASSFRVLPTEAFF
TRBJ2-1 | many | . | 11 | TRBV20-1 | TGCAGTGCTAACGTATACAATGAGCAGTTCTTC | CSANVYNEQFF
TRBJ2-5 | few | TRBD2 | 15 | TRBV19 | TGTGCCAGTAGTATAGATCGGCTAGCGGCGGCGACCCAGTACTTC | CASSIDRLAAATQYF
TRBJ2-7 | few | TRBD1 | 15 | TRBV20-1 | TGCAGTGCTAGTCACTGGGACAGTTCTTCCTACGAGCAGTACTTC | CSASHWDSSSYEQYF